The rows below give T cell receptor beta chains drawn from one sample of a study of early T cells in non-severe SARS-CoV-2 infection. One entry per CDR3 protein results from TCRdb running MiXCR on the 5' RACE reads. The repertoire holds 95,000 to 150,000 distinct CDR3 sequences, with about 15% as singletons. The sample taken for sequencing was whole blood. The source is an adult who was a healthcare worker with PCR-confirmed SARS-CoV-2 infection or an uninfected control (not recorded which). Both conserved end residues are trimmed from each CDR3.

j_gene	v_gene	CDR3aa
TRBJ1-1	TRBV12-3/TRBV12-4	ASRLGGTGSTF
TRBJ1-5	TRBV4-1	ASSQERGGYSNQPQH
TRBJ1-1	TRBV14	ASSQDQNTEAF
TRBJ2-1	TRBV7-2	ASSLSRTLGF
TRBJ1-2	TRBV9	ASSIDGGYGYT
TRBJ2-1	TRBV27	ASSLWWSQGVNEQF
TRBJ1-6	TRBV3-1	ASSQDWYSDPRESPLH
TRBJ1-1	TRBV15	ATSRGGEPNTEAF
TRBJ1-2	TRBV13	ASSGFLSYGYT
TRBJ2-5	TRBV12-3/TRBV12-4	ASSPRLAGQETQY
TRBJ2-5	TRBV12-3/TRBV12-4	ASSSSAETQY
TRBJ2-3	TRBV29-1	SVARLAGGTDTQY
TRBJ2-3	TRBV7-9	ASSVLAGSTDTQY
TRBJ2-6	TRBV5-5	ASSLEFVGHSGANVLT
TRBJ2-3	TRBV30	AWSLGSTDTQY
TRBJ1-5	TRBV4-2	ASSQARVQGQPQH
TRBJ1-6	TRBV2	ASMLGSRTLH
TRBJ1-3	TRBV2	ASSELTSSGNTIY
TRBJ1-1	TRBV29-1	SVDRPVRGEAF
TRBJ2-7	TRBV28	ASSLQGAYEQY
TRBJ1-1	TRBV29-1	SLVPLTGNTEAF
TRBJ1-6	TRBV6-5	ASSYSTGGSPLH